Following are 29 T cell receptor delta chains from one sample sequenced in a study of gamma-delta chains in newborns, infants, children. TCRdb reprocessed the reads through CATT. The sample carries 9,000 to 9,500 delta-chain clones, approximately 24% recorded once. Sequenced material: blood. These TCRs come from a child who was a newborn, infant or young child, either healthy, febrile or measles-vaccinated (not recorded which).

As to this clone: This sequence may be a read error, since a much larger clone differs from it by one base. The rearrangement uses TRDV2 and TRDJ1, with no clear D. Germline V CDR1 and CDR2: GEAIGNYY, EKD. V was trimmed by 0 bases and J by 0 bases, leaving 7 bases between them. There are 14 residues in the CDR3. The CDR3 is CACDTLQDTDKLIF. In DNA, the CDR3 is TGTGCCTGTGACACCCTCCAGGACACCGATAAACTCATCTTT.

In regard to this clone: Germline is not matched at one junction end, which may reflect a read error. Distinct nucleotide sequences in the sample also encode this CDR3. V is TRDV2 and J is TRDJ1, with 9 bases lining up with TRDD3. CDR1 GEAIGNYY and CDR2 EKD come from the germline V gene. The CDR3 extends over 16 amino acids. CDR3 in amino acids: CACDVLGDRHTDKLIF. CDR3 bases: TGTGCCTGTGACGTACTGGGGGACCGGCACACCGATAAACTCATCTTC.

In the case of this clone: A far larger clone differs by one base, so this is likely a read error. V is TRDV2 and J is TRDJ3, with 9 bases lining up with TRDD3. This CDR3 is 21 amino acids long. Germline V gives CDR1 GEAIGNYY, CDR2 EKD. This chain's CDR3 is CAWDTVSAGGYRSWDTRQMFF. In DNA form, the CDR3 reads TGTGCCTGGGACACCGTGTCGGCAGGGGGATACCGCTCCTGGGACACCCGACAGATGTTTTTC.

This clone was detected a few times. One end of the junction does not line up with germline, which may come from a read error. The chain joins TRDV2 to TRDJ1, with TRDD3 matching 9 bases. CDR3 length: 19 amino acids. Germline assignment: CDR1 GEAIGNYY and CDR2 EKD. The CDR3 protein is CACDPLTGGGPPYTDKLTF. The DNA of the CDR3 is TGTGCCTGTGATCCCCTTACTGGGGGAGGTCCCCCCTACACCGATAAACTCACCTTT.

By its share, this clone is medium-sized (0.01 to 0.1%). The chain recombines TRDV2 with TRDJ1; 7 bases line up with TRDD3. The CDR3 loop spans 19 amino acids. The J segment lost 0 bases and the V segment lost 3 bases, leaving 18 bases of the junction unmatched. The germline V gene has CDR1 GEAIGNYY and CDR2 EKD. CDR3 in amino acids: CACDQVLGPRRVYTDKLIF. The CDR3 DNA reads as TGTGCCTGTGACCAGGTACTGGGGCCCAGGAGGGTGTACACCGATAAACTCATCTTT.

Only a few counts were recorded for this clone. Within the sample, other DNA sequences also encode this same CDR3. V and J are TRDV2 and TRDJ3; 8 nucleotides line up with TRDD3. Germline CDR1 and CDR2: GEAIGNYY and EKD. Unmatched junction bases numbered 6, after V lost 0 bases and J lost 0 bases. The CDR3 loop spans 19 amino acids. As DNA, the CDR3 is TGTGCCTGTGACACCTGGGGGATTCAGAGCTCCTGGGACACCCGACAGATGTTTTTC. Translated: CACDTWGIQSSWDTRQMFF.

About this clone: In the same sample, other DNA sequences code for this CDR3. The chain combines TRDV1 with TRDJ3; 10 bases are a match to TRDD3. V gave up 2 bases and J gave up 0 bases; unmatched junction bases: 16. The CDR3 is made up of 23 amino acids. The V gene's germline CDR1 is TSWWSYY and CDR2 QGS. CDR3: CALGEWVPYWGMGLSWDTRQMFF. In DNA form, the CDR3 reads TGTGCTCTTGGGGAATGGGTCCCGTACTGGGGGATGGGGCTCTCCTGGGACACCCGACAGATGTTTTTC.

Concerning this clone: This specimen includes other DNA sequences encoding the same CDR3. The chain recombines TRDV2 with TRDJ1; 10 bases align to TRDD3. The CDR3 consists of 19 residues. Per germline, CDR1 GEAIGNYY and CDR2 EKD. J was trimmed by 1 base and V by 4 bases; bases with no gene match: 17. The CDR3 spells CACDTLRSGGIRGTDKLIF. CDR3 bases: TGTGCCTGTGATACTCTTAGGTCTGGGGGGATACGCGGCACCGATAAACTCATCTTT.

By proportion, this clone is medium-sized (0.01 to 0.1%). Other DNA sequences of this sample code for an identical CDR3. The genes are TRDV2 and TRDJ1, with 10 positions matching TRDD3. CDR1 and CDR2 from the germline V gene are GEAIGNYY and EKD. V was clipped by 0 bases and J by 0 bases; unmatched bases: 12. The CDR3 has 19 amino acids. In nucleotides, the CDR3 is TGTGCCTGTGACACCCTCGAAACTGGGGGATCGGGTGACACCGATAAACTCATCTTT. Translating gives CACDTLETGGSGDTDKLIF.

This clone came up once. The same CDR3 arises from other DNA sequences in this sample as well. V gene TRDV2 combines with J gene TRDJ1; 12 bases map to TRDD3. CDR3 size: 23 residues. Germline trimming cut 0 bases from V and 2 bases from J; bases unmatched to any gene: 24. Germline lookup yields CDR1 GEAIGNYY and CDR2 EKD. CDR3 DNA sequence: TGTGCCTGTGACACCGTTCCAACATCCATTACTGGGGGATACTCAAGGCGTACCGATAAACTCATCTTT. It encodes CACDTVPTSITGGYSRRTDKLIF.

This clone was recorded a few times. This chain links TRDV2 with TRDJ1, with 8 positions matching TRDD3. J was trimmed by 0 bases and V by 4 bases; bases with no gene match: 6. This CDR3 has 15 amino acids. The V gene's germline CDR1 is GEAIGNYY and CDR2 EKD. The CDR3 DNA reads TGTGCCTGTGAAGAACTGGGGGGTGACACCGATAAACTCATCTTT. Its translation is CACEELGGDTDKLIF.

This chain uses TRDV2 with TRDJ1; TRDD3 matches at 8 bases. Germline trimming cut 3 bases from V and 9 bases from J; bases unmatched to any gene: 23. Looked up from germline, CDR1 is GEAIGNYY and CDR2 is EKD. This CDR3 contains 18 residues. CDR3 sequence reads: CACDPAGITGGLGGQLIF. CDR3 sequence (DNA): TGTGCCTGTGACCCGGCCGGCATTACTGGGGGCCTAGGAGGACAACTCATCTTT.

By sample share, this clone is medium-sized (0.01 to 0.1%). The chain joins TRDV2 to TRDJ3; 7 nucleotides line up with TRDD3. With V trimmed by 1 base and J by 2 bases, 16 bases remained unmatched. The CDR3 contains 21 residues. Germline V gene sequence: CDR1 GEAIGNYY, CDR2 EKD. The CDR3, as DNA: TGTGCCTGTGACACGGGACCTCTGGGGGGCATACAAGCCTGGGACACCCGACAGATGTTTTTC. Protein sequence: CACDTGPLGGIQAWDTRQMFF.

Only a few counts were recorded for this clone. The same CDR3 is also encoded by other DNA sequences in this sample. The CDR3 sequence is CACDTVGALVTDKLIF. The CDR3 nucleotides read TGTGCCTGTGACACGGTGGGGGCCCTTGTTACCGATAAACTCATCTTT. The chain links TRDV2 to TRDJ1; D possibly corresponds to TRDD3 (6 bases). Germline V CDR1 and CDR2: GEAIGNYY, EKD. V gave up 1 base and J gave up 2 bases, with 16 bases separating them. This CDR3 is built from 16 residues.

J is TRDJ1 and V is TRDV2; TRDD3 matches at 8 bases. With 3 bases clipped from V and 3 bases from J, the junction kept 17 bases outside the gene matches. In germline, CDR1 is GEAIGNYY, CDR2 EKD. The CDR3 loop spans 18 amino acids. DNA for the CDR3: TGTGCCTGTGACCCTTTACTGGGGGGATTCTCTACGGCCGATAAACTCATCTTT. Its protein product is CACDPLLGGFSTADKLIF.

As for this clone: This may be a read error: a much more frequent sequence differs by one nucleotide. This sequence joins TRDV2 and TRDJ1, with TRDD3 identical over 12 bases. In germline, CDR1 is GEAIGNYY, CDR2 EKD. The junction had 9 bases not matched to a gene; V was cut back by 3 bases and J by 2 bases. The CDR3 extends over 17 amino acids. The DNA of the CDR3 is TGTGCCTGTGACTCCCTCTGGGGGATACGCGCGACCGATAAACTCATCTTT. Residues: CACDSLWGIRATDKLIF.

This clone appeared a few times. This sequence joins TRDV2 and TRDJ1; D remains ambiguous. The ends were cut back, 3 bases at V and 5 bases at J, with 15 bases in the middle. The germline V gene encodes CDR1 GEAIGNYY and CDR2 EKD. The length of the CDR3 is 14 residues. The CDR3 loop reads CACDYYGSLDKLIF. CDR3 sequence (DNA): TGTGCCTGTGACTATTATGGGTCTCTGGATAAACTCATCTTT.

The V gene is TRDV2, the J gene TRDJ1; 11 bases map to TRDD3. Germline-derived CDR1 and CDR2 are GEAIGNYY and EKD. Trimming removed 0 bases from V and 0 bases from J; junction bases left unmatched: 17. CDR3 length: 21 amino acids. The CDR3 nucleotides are TGTGCCTGTGACACCGTTTTAGTGTCTGGGGGATACATAGAGAACACCGATAAACTCATCTTT. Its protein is CACDTVLVSGGYIENTDKLIF.

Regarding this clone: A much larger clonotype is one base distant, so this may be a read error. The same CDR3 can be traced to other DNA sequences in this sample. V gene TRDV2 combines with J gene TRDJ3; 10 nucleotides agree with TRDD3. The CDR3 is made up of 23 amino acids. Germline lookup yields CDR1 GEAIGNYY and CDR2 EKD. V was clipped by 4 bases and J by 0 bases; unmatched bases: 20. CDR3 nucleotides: TGTGCCTGTGATACTACTGGGGGATCCGGCGGTACCGAACGCTCCTGGGACACCCGACAGATGTTTTTC. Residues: CACDTTGGSGGTERSWDTRQMFF.

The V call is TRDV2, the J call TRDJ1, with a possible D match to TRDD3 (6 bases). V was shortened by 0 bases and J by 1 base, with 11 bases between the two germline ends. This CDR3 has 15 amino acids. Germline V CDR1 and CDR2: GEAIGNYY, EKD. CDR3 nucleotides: TGTGCCTGTGACACCATTGAGGGGATCACCGATAAACTCATCTTT. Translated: CACDTIEGITDKLIF.

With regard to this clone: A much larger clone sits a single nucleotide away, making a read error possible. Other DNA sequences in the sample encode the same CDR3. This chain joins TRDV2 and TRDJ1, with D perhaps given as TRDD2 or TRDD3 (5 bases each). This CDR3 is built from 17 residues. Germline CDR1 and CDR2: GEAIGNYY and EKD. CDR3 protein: CACDTVPTLLVTDKLIF. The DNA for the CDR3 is TGTGCCTGCGACACCGTACCTACCCTACTGGTTACCGATAAACTCATCTTT.

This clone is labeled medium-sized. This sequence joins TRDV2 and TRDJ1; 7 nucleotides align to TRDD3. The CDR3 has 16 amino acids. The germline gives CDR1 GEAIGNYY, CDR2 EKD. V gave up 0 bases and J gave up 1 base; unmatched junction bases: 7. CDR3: CACDTLLGTFTDKLIF. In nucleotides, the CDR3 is TGTGCCTGTGACACCTTACTGGGGACCTTCACCGATAAACTCATCTTT.

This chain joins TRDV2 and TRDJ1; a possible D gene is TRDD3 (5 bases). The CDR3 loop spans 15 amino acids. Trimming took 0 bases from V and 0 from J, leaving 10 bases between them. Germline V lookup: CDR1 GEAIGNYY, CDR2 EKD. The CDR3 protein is CACDTLEDNTDKLIF. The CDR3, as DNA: TGTGCCTGTGACACCTTGGAGGATAACACCGATAAACTCATCTTT.

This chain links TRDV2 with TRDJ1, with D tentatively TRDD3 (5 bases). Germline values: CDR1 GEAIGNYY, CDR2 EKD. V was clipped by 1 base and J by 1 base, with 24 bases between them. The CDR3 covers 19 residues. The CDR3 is CACDTVVDKRLVGTDKLIF. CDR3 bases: TGTGCCTGTGACACTGTGGTGGATAAAAGGTTGGTAGGCACCGATAAACTCATCTTT.

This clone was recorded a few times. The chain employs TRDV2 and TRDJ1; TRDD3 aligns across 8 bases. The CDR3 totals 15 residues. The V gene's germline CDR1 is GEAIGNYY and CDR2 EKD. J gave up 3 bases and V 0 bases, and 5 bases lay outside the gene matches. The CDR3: CACDTWGIHSDKLIF. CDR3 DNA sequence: TGTGCCTGTGACACCTGGGGGATTCACTCCGATAAACTCATCTTT.

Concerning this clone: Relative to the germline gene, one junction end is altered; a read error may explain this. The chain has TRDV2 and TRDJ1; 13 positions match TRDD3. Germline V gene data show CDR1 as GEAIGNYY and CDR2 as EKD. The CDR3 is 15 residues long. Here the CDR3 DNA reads TGTGCCTGGGACACTACTGGGGGATACGAGGTCAAACTCATCTTT. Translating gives CAWDTTGGYEVKLIF.

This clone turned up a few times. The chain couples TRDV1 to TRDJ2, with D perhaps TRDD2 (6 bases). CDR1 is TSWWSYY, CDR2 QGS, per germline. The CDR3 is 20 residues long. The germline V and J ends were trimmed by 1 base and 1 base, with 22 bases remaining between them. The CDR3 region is CALGEPAGLPDLFLTAQLFF. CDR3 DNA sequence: TGTGCTCTTGGGGAACCGGCCGGCCTTCCGGACTTGTTTTTGACAGCACAACTCTTCTTT.

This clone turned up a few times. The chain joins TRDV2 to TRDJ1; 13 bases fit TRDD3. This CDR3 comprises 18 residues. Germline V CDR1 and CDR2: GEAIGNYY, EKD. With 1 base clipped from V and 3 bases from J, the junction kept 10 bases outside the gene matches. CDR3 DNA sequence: TGTGCCTGTGACACACTGACTGGGGGATACGGGTACGCCGATAAACTCATCTTT. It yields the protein CACDTLTGGYGYADKLIF.

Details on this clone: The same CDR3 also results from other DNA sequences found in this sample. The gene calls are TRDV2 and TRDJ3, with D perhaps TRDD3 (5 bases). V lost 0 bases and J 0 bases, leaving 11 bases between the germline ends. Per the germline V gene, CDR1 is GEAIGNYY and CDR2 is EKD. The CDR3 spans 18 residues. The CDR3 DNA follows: TGTGCCTGTGACACCGGATGGGGTAGCTCCTGGGACACCCGACAGATGTTTTTC. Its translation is CACDTGWGSSWDTRQMFF.